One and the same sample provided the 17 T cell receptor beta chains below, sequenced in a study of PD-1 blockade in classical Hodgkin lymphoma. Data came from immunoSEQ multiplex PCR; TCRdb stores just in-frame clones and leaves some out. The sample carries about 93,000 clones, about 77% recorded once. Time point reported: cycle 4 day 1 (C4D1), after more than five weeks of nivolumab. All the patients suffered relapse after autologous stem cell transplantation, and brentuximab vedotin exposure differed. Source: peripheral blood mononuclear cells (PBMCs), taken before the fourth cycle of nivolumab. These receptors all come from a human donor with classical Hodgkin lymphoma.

This chain's CDR3 is CSVAQGPRLMDTQYF. The DNA of the CDR3 is TGCAGCGTCGCGCAGGGGCCCAGGTTGATGGATACGCAGTATTTT. The chain recombines TRBV29-1 with TRBJ2-3, with D possibly TRBD1 on 6 matching bases. In germline, CDR1 is SQVTM, CDR2 ANQGSEA. The germline V and J ends were trimmed by 6 bases and 6 bases, with 22 bases remaining between them. This CDR3 is built from 15 residues.

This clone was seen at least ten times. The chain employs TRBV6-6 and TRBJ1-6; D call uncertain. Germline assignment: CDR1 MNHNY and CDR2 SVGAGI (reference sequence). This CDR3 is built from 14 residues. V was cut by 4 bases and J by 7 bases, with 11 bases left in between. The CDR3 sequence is CASSLTGGNSPLHF. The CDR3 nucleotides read TGTGCCAGCAGTTTAACGGGAGGAAATTCACCCCTCCACTTT.

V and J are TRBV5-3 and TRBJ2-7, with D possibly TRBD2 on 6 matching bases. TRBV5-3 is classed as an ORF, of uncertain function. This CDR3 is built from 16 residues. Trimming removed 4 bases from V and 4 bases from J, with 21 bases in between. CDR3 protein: CARSRRLVGPSYEQYF. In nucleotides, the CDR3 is TGTGCCAGAAGCCGAAGACTAGTCGGGCCTAGTTACGAGCAGTACTTC.

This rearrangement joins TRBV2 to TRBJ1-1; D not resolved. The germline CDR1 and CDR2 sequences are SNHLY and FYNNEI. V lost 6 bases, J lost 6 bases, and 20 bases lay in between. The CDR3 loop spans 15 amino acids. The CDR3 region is CASRESAGLVAEAFF. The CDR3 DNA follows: TGTGCCAGCAGGGAATCCGCCGGGCTAGTGGCTGAAGCTTTCTTT.

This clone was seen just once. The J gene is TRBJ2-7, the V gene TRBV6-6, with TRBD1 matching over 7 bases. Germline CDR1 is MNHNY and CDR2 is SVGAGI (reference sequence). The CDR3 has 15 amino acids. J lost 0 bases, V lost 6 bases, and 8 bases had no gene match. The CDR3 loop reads CASSGRGGSSYEQYF. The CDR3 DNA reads TGTGCCAGCAGCGGAAGAGGGGGCAGCTCCTACGAGCAGTACTTC.

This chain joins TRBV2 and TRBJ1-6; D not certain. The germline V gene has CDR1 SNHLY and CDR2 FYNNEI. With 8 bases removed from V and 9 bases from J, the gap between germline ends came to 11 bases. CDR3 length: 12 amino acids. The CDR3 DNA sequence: TGTGCCAGCTTCGGACTGATTTCACCCCTCCACTTT. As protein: CASFGLISPLHF.

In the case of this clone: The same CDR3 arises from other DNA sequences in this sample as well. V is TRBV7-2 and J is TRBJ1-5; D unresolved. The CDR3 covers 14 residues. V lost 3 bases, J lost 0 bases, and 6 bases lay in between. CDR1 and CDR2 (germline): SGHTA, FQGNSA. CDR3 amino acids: CASSFGYSNQPQHF. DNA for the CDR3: TGTGCCAGCAGCTTCGGTTATAGCAATCAGCCCCAGCATTTT.

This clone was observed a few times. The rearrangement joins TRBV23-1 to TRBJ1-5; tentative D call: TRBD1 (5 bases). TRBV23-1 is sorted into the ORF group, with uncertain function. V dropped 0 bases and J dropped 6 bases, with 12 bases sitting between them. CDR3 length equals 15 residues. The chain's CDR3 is CASSQSGQGSQPQHF. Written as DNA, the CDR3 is TGCGCCAGCAGTCAATCAGGGCAGGGCAGTCAGCCCCAGCATTTT.

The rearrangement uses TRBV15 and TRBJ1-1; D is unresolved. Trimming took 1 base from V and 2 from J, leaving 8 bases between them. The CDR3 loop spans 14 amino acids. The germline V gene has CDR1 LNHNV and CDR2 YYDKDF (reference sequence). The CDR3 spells CATSRGWGNTEAFF. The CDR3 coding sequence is TGTGCCACCAGCAGAGGGTGGGGAAACACTGAAGCTTTCTTT. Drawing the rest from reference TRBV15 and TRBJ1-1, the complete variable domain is DAMVIQNPRYQVTQFGKPVTLSCSQTLNHNVMYWYQQKSSQAPKLLFHYYDKDFNNEADTPDNFQSRRPNTSFCFLDIRSPGLGDTAMYLCATSRGWGNTEAFFGQGTRLTVV.

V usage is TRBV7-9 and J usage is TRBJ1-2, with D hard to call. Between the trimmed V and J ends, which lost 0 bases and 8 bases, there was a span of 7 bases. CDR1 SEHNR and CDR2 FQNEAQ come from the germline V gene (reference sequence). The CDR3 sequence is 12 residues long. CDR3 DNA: TGTGCCAGCAGCTTAGCGCTGGGAGGCTACACCTTC. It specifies CASSLALGGYTF. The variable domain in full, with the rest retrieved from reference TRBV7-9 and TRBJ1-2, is DTGVSQNPRHKITKRGQNVTFRCDPISEHNRLYWYRQTLGQGPEFLTYFQNEAQLEKSRLLSDRFSAERPKGSFSTLEIQRTEQGDSAMYLCASSLALGGYTFGSGTRLTVV.

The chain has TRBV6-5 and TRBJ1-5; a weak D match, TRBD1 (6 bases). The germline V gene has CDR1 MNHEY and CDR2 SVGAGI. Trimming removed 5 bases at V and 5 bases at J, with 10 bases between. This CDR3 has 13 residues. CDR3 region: CASSRTVYQPQHF. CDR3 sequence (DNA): TGTGCCAGCAGTAGGACAGTCTATCAGCCCCAGCATTTT.

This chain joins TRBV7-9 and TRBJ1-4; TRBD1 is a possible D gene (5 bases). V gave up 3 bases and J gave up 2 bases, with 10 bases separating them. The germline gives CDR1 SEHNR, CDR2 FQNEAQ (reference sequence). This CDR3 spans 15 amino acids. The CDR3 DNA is TGTGCCAGCAGCTTGTGGGGGAGCACTAATGAAAAACTGTTTTTT. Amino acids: CASSLWGSTNEKLFF.

The CDR3 DNA is TGTGCCAGCAGCTCTCCGGCGGTCCGCCTCCACTTT. Encoded protein: CASSSPAVRLHF. The rearrangement joins TRBV5-6 to TRBJ1-6, with no clear D. This CDR3 region has 12 residues. Per the germline V gene, CDR1 is SGHDT and CDR2 is YYEEEE. Trimming removed 3 bases at V and 15 bases at J, with 13 bases between.

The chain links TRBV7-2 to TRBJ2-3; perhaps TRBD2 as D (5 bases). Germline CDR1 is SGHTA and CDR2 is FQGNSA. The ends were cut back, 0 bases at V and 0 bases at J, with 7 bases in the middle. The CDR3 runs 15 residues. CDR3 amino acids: CASSLATISTDTQYF. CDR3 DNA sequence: TGTGCCAGCAGCTTAGCGACTATAAGCACAGATACGCAGTATTTT.

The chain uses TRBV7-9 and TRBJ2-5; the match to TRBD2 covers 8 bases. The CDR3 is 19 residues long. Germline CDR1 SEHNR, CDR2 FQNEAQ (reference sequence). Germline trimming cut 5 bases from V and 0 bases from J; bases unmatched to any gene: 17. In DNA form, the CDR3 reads TGTGCCAGCAGCGGACGGGCCCGGGGGCTAGCGGGCTACCAAGAGACCCAGTACTTC. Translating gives CASSGRARGLAGYQETQYF.

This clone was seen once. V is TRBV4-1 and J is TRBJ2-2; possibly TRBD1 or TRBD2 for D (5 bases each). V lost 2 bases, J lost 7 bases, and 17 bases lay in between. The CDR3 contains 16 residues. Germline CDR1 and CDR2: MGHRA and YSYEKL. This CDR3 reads CASSQQGLGGYGELFF. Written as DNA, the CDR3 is TGCGCCAGCAGCCAACAAGGCCTTGGGGGTTACGGGGAGCTGTTTTTT.

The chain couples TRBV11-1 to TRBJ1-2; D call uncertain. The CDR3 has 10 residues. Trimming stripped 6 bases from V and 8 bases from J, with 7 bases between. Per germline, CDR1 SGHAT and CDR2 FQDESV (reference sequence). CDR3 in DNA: TGTGCCAGCAGAAGGTCCGGCTACACCTTC. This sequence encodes CASRRSGYTF. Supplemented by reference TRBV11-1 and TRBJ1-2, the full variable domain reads EAEVAQSPRYKITEKSQAVAFWCDPISGHATLYWYRQILGQGPELLVQFQDESVVDDSQLPKDRFSAERLKGVDSTLKIQPAELGDSAMYLCASRRSGYTFGSGTRLTVV.